The 13 T cell receptor beta chains given below trace back to one sample, sequenced in a study of CD8+ T cells in alopecia areata. cDNA prepared by RNA extraction and subsequent reverse transcription served as the template for sequencing. Libraries were prepared by immunoSEQ multiplex PCR; TCRdb keeps only in-frame clonotypes and omits some of them. The sample records some 210,000 clones, 50% to 70% being singletons. The sample was CD4+ T cells sorted from blood, taken at week 0. All receptors derive from a human donor with alopecia areata.

This clone was recorded at least ten times. The chain employs TRBV7-3 and TRBJ2-5; D assignment may be TRBD1 or TRBD2 (5 bases each). V dropped 4 bases and J dropped 5 bases, with 14 bases sitting between them. Per the germline V gene, CDR1 is SGHTA and CDR2 is FQGTGA. The CDR3 runs 14 residues. This CDR3 reads CASSSGPGTETQYF. The DNA for the CDR3 is TGTGCCAGCAGCTCGGGACCAGGGACGGAGACCCAGTACTTC.

The rearrangement joins TRBV6-5 to TRBJ2-3, with D perhaps TRBD1 (5 bases). V gave up 2 bases and J gave up 14 bases, with 14 bases separating them. In germline, CDR1 is MNHEY, CDR2 SVGAGI. This CDR3 is built from 12 residues. The CDR3 sequence is CASSYPQGSWYF. The CDR3 region has the DNA TGTGCCAGCAGTTACCCCCAGGGCTCATGGTATTTT.

For this clone: At one end the junction does not follow the germline gene, possibly because of a read error. This chain joins TRBV30 and TRBJ1-2, with TRBD1 as a possible D gene (5 bases). This CDR3 comprises 10 residues. Germline V lookup: CDR1 GTSNPN, CDR2 SVGIG (reference sequence). The CDR3 DNA sequence: TGTGCCTGGAGTGCCCTATCGACAGACTTC. This codes for CAWSALSTDF.

The chain combines TRBV27 with TRBJ2-2, with 11 bases lining up with TRBD2. The CDR3 loop spans 15 amino acids. V gave up 6 bases and J gave up 7 bases; unmatched junction bases: 7. Per the germline V gene, CDR1 is MNHEY and CDR2 is SMNVEV (reference sequence). In nucleotides, the CDR3 is TGTGCCAGCAGACGGCTAGCGGGAGGCATCGGGGAGCTGTTTTTT. This translates into CASRRLAGGIGELFF.

The CDR3 DNA sequence: TGTGCCAGCAGCTTCGGCGGTGAAGGGACCCAGTACTTC. This codes for CASSFGGEGTQYF. The chain links TRBV7-9 to TRBJ2-5; the D is unclear. V lost 3 bases, J lost 7 bases, and 12 bases lay in between. Germline V gives CDR1 SEHNR, CDR2 FQNEAQ (reference sequence). This CDR3 region has 13 residues.

This clone was seen a few times. This chain uses TRBV19 with TRBJ2-5; 7 bases are shared with TRBD2. The CDR3 is 15 amino acids. V lost 10 bases and J lost 0; bases outside the gene matches: 11. Per germline, CDR1 LNHDA and CDR2 SQIVND (reference sequence). DNA for the CDR3: TGTGCCACTCAGCTTAGCGGGTACTACCAAGAGACCCAGTACTTC. Translation gives CATQLSGYYQETQYF.

Details on this clone: The identical CDR3 is also encoded by other nucleotide sequences in the sample. The chain uses TRBV18 and TRBJ1-1; D is unclear. The CDR3 has 13 amino acids. Trimming took off 4 bases at V and 1 base at J, with 7 bases between the two ends. Germline lookup yields CDR1 KGHSH and CDR2 LQKENI. The CDR3 region has the DNA TGTGCCAGCTCACAGGGAGAGAACACTGAAGCTTTCTTT. It specifies CASSQGENTEAFF.

There are a few counts of this clone. The chain has TRBV29-1 and TRBJ1-2, with 7 bases aligning to TRBD1. Germline V CDR1 and CDR2: SQVTM, ANQGSEA. V trimming: 6 bases; J trimming: 0 bases; junction bases outside the gene matches: 7. The CDR3 extends over 14 amino acids. The CDR3 loop reads CSVGGQVSNYGYTF. The CDR3 nucleotides read TGCAGCGTCGGTGGACAGGTTTCTAACTATGGCTACACCTTC. Full variable domain (rest looked up from reference TRBV29-1 and TRBJ1-2): SAVISQKPSRDICQRGTSLTIQCQVDSQVTMMFWYRQQPGQSLTLIATANQGSEATYESGFVIDKFPISRPNLTFSTLTVSNMSPEDSSIYLCSVGGQVSNYGYTFGSGTRLTVV.

This chain uses TRBV6-6 with TRBJ2-1, with a weak D call TRBD2 (5 bases). The length of the CDR3 is 15 residues. The germline V gene encodes CDR1 MNHNY and CDR2 SVGAGI (reference sequence). The V gene lost 2 bases and the J gene lost 6 bases, with 14 bases spanning the gap. The CDR3 protein is CASSYQSGFINEQFF. DNA for the CDR3: TGTGCCAGCAGTTACCAGTCGGGGTTCATCAATGAGCAGTTCTTC.

There are a few counts of this clone. V and J are TRBV29-1 and TRBJ2-4; D is uncertain. Trimming pared 7 bases from V and 0 bases from J, leaving 10 bases between. This CDR3 has 13 amino acids. Germline V gene sequence: CDR1 SQVTM, CDR2 ANQGSEA. CDR3 sequence reads: CSAREVAKNIQYF. The CDR3 DNA follows: TGCAGCGCCCGAGAGGTAGCCAAAAACATTCAGTACTTC.

The V call is TRBV30, the J call TRBJ2-3; 8 bases are a match to TRBD2. Germline CDR1 and CDR2: GTSNPN and SVGIG (reference sequence). V lost 4 bases, J lost 3 bases, and 6 bases stayed unmatched. This CDR3 is built from 14 residues. CDR3 residues: CAWNGLASTDTQYF. CDR3 in DNA: TGTGCCTGGAATGGACTAGCTTCAACAGATACGCAGTATTTT.

The chain recombines TRBV7-9 with TRBJ2-7; 8 nucleotides match TRBD1. Germline V gene sequence: CDR1 SEHNR, CDR2 FQNEAQ (reference sequence). The CDR3 totals 13 residues. The DNA for the CDR3 is TGTGCGGTCATTCCCGGGACAGGCGACGAGCAGTACTTC. Translating it yields CAVIPGTGDEQYF.

The chain employs TRBV27 and TRBJ2-7; D gene ambiguous. The V end was cut by 2 bases, the J end by 3 bases, with 11 bases between. This CDR3 region has 14 residues. Per germline, CDR1 MNHEY and CDR2 SMNVEV (reference sequence). The CDR3 bases are TGTGCCAGCAGTTTACGGGCAGAGCTCTACGAGCAGTACTTC. Amino acids: CASSLRAELYEQYF.